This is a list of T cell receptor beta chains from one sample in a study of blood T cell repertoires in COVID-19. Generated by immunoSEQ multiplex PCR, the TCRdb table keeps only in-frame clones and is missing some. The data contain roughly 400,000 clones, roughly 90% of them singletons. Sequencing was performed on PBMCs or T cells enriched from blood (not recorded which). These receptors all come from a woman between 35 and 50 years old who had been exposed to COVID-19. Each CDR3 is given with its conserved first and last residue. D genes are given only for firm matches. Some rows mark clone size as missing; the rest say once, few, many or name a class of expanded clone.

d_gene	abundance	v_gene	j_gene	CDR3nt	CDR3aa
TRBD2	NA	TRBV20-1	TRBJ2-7	TGCAGTGCTAGTGACAGCGGGGGCTACGAGCAGTACTTC	CSASDSGGYEQYF
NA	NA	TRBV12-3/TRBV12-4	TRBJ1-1	TGTGCCAGCAGTTTAGGGGCTGACACTGAAGCTTTCTTT	CASSLGADTEAFF
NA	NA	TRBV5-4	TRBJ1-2	TGTGCCAGCAGCTTAAACGCAGGCCAGGCTGGCTACACCTTC	CASSLNAGQAGYTF
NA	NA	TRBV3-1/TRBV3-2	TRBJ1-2	TGTGCCAGCAGCCCCAACGGAGGCCCAGGCTACACCTTC	CASSPNGGPGYTF
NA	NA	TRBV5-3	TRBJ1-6	TGTGCCAGAAGTCCAGGGGTGCGCCCCCTCCACTTT	CARSPGVRPLHF
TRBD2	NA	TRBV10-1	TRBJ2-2	TGCGCCACCTCTGGTAGACTAGCGGGAGGGAAGACCGGGGAGCTGTTTTTT	CATSGRLAGGKTGELFF
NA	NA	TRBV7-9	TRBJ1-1	TGTGCCAGCAGCCCCGTGGGGGGGAACACTGAAGCTTTCTTT	CASSPVGGNTEAFF
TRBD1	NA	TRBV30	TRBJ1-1	TGTGCCTGGACCCCTTGGACAGGTGCGAGGGACACTGAAGCTTTCTTT	CAWTPWTGARDTEAFF
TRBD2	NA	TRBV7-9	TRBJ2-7	TGTGCCAGCAGCACCACTAGCGGAAGCTCCTACGAGCAGTACTTC	CASSTTSGSSYEQYF
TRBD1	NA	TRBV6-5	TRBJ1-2	TGTGCCAGCAGGGCAGGGACAGGGGGACTCTATGGCTACACCTTC	CASRAGTGGLYGYTF
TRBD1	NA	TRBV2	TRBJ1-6	TGTGCCAGCAGTTCCGGGACAGGGTCCTATAATTCACCCCTCCACTTT	CASSSGTGSYNSPLHF
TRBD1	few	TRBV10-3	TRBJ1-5	TGTGCCACCTACAGGGGCGGGGGCAATCAGCCCCAGCATTTT	CATYRGGGNQPQHF
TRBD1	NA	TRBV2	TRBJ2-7	TGTGCCAGCAGTTTCCAGGGGGCCTACGAGCAGTACTTC	CASSFQGAYEQYF
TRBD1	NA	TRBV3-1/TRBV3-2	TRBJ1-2	TGTGCCAGCAGCCAAGAAATCGCCAGGGGGCGCCCGGACTATGGCTACACCTTC	CASSQEIARGRPDYGYTF
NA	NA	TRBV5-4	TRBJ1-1	TGTGCCAGCAGCTTGTCAGATAACACTGAAGCTTTCTTT	CASSLSDNTEAFF
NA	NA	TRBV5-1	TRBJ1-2	TGCGCCAGCAGCTTGGGCCAGGGGACCTTCTATGGCTACACCTTC	CASSLGQGTFYGYTF
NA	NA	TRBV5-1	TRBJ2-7	TGCGCCAGCACCAAAACCGGGACTGTAGGCTTGGTCGACGAGCAGTACTTC	CASTKTGTVGLVDEQYF
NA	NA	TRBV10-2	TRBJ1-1	TGCGCCAGCCTTGACAGCAACACTGAAGCTTTCTTT	CASLDSNTEAFF
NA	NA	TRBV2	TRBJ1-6	TGTGCCAGCAATAAGGGGTTTGATTCACCCCTCCACTTT	CASNKGFDSPLHF
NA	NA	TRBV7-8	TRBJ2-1	TGTGCCAGCAGCCTAACTCCCTCAAACAATGAGCAGTTCTTC	CASSLTPSNNEQFF
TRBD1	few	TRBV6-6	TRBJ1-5	TGTGCCAGCAGTCCGGTTAAAGACAGGGACCGGGGTCAGCCCCAGCATTTT	CASSPVKDRDRGQPQHF
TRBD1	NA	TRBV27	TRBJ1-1	TGTGCCAGCAGTTTAGCCGGGACAGGGACCACTGAAGCTTTCTTT	CASSLAGTGTTEAFF
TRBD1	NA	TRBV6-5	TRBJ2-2	TGTGCCAGCAGTTACTCAAGAGACAGGGGAACCGGGGAGCTGTTTTTT	CASSYSRDRGTGELFF
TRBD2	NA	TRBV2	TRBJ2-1	TGTGCCAGCAGGGCAATAGCGGGGCCGATTGAGCAGTTCTTC	CASRAIAGPIEQFF
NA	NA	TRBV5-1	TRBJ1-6	TGCGCCAGCAGCCAGGGGTTCGGGAATTCACCCCTCCACTTT	CASSQGFGNSPLHF
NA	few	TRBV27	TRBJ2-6	TGTGCCAGCAGTTTTCAGGGGTACTCTGGGGCCAACGTCCTGACTTTC	CASSFQGYSGANVLTF
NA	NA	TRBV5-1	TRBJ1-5	TGCGCCAGCAGCCCGAGCGGGACACACAATCAGCCCCAGCATTTT	CASSPSGTHNQPQHF
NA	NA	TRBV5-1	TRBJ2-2	TGCGCCAGCAGCCCGAAACAGGGCTCCGGGGAGCTGTTTTTT	CASSPKQGSGELFF
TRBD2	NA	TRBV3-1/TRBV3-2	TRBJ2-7	TGTGCCAGCCGGGGGGAAAAGCAGTACTTC	CASRGEKQYF
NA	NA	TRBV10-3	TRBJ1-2	TGTGCCATCAGTGGGGTTCAGGAAGTCTACACCTTC	CAISGVQEVYTF
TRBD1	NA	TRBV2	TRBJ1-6	TGTGCCAGCAGTAGGACAGGAGAAGGTTCACCCCTCCACTTT	CASSRTGEGSPLHF
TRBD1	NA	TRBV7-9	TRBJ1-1	TGTGCCAGCAGCCCAGGGGGGTTTAGGTCGAACACTGAAGCTTTCTTT	CASSPGGFRSNTEAFF
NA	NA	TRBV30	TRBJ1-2	TGTGCCTGGAGTGTAGACCCCGGGGGTTATGGCTACACCTTC	CAWSVDPGGYGYTF
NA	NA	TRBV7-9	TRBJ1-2	TGTGCCAGCAGCTTAGACAGCTCCCGGGGCTACACCTTC	CASSLDSSRGYTF
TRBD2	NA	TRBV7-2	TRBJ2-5	TGTGCCAGCAGCAAACTAGCGGGGGGCCTAGTCTTAACCCAGTACTTC	CASSKLAGGLVLTQYF
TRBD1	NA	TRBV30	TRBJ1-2	TGTGCCTGGAGCACCGACAGGGGCGGCTACACCTTC	CAWSTDRGGYTF
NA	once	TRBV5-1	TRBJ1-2	TGCGCCAGCAGCCCGGGGGGGGCTCAAGGCATTTATGGCTACACCTTC	CASSPGGAQGIYGYTF
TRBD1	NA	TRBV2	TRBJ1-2	TGTGCCAGCAGCCGGGACAGGCGTGGCTACACCTTC	CASSRDRRGYTF
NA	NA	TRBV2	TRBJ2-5	TGTGCCAGCACCCGACAGGGAGGCCAAGAGACCCAGTACTTC	CASTRQGGQETQYF
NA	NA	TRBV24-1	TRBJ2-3	TGTGCCACCAGTGATCCCCCCGGGCCCGGAGGGCCAGATACGCAGTATTTT	CATSDPPGPGGPDTQYF
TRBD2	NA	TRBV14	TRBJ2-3	TGTGCCAGCAGCCAAGGGACTAGCGGGAGAGTGAGCACAGATACGCAGTATTTT	CASSQGTSGRVSTDTQYF